In this sample, the clone carrying this T cell receptor (beta chain) turned up a few times. Its antigen is currently unknown. Genes and germline are mouse. The missing CDR3 end, 1 residue past where the read stops, is filled in from the germline J gene. Different DNA sequences within this sample yield the same CDR3. Sample time point: mouse harvest day 14 after allogeneic transplant. The graft held 10^6 splenic CD5+ T cells and 10^7 T-cell-depleted bone marrow cells. B6 (H2b) cells into BALB/c (H2d) mice; tissues taken at day 7 or 14. TCRbeta CDR3 was sequenced at survey depth with template counts. Sequencing was performed with immunoSEQ multiplex PCR; in TCRdb, only in-frame clones are kept and a portion is missing. The data hold 7,800 or so clones, with roughly a third observed a single time. The CDR3 extends over 14 amino acids. Trimming stripped 2 bases from V and 2 bases from J, with 7 bases between. The germline V gene has CDR1 KGHPV and CDR2 FQNQEV (reference sequence).

This sample is part of a study of tissue T cells after allogeneic stem cell transplantation. Study findings and constraints: Only a limited share of tissue TCRs appeared in blood or spleen. Motif-based clustering found tissue-specific repertoire signatures shared across patients, though few clones were shared.

The TCR was taken from a female BALB/c mouse given C57BL/6 T cells with graft-versus-host disease after an allogeneic hematopoietic cell transplant. The gene calls are TRBV26 and TRBJ1-3; possibly TRBD1 for D (6 bases). Sequencing was done on a sample of skin. Here the CDR3 reads CASSLPGAGNTLYF. The covered CDR3 bases are TGTGCCAGCAGTCTGCCAGGGGCTGGAAATACGCTCTAT. Looking up the rest from reference TRBV26 and TRBJ1-3 gives the full variable domain: NSKVIQTPRYLVKGQGQKAKMRCIPEKGHPVVFWYQQNKNNEFKFLINFQNQEVLQQIDMTEKRFSAECPSNSPCSLEIQSSEAGDSALYLCASSLPGAGNTLYFGEGSRLIVV.